Below are 30 T cell receptor beta chains sequenced from a single sample in a study of blood T cell repertoires in COVID-19 (dated by TCRdb to 2020 to 2022). Libraries were prepared through the immunoSEQ multiplex PCR assay. This immuneACCESS table, as held by TCRdb, lists in-frame sequences with V and J called but not all clones. Of the missing ones, under half trace to an unresolved V gene in checked studies; the others have no known cause. This sample holds 30,000 to 40,000 clones; 77% were observed only once. 16% of the sample is in the top ten clones. The sequencing input was peripheral blood. These receptors all come from a human donor in a cohort sampled during active COVID-19.

V is TRBV30 and J is TRBJ1-3, with D possibly being TRBD1 (6 bases). V was trimmed by 2 bases and J by 3 bases, leaving 17 bases between them. This CDR3 contains 16 residues. Germline V gives CDR1 GTSNPN, CDR2 SVGIG (reference sequence). The CDR3 region is CAWSSFGGPVGNTIYF. The CDR3 bases are TGTGCCTGGAGTAGTTTCGGGGGGCCGGTTGGAAACACCATATATTTT.

The rearrangement uses TRBV19 and TRBJ2-7, with D possibly TRBD2 on 5 matching bases. The CDR3 runs 13 residues. Germline V gene lookup returns CDR1 LNHDA and CDR2 SQIVND (reference sequence). V was clipped by 5 bases and J by 7 bases, with 15 bases between them. CDR3 sequence (DNA): TGTGCCAGTAGTTTAACCGGGGTTCAGGAGCAGTACTTC. It is translated as CASSLTGVQEQYF. Filled out from reference TRBV19 and TRBJ2-7, the complete variable domain reads DGGITQSPKYLFRKEGQNVTLSCEQNLNHDAMYWYRQDPGQGLRLIYYSQIVNDFQKGDIAEGYSVSREKKESFPLTVTSAQKNPTAFYLCASSLTGVQEQYFGPGTRLTVT.

The V gene is TRBV9, the J gene TRBJ1-1; a weak D match, TRBD1 (6 bases). Germline CDR1 is SGDLS and CDR2 is YYNGEE. Trimming removed 0 bases at V and 11 bases at J, with 17 bases between. The CDR3 covers 14 residues. The chain's CDR3 is CASSVGQANEGAFF. The CDR3 region has the DNA TGTGCCAGCAGCGTAGGACAGGCCAACGAAGGGGCTTTCTTT.

The chain joins TRBV12-3 or TRBV12-4 to TRBJ2-1, with TRBD2 identical over 8 bases. CDR3 length: 13 amino acids. Trimming cost V 7 bases and J 8 bases; bases outside gene matches: 7. CDR3 protein: CASTRTSRDEQFF. In DNA, the CDR3 is TGTGCCAGCACCCGGACTAGCCGCGATGAGCAGTTCTTC.

The gene calls are TRBV5-4 and TRBJ2-5; the match to TRBD2 covers 8 bases. The V gene's germline CDR1 is SGHNT and CDR2 YYREEE (reference sequence). V lost 2 bases, J lost 3 bases, and 3 bases stayed unmatched. This CDR3 is built from 14 residues. CDR3 sequence reads: CASSFNGGEETQYF. For the CDR3, the DNA is TGTGCCAGCAGCTTTAACGGGGGGGAAGAGACCCAGTACTTC. Based on the CDR3 plus reference TRBV5-4 and TRBJ2-5, the full variable domain is ETGVTQSPTHLIKTRGQQVTLRCSSQSGHNTVSWYQQALGQGPQFIFQYYREEENGRGNFPPRFSGLQFPNYSSELNVNALELDDSALYLCASSFNGGEETQYFGPGTRLLVL.

This chain uses TRBV7-6 with TRBJ1-2, with 10 bases identical to TRBD1. J was trimmed by 4 bases and V by 4 bases; bases with no gene match: 12. This CDR3 is 17 amino acids long. The germline V gene encodes CDR1 SGHVS and CDR2 FNYEAQ. CDR3 in amino acids: CASSSYPRTGGGYGYTF. CDR3 bases: TGTGCCAGCAGCTCCTACCCTAGGACAGGGGGGGGCTATGGCTACACCTTC.

This chain uses TRBV10-2 with TRBJ2-1; D remains unclear. Germline CDR1 is WSHSY and CDR2 is SAAADI. Trimming removed 7 bases at V and 4 bases at J, with 14 bases between. CDR3 length equals 14 residues. CDR3 region: CASTPGPGYNEQFF. The CDR3, as DNA: TGCGCCAGCACTCCGGGTCCCGGTTACAATGAGCAGTTCTTC.

V usage is TRBV3-1 (or the pseudogene TRBV3-2) and J usage is TRBJ2-3; D possibly corresponds to TRBD1 (6 bases). CDR1 is LGHDT, CDR2 YNNKEL, per germline (reference sequence). This CDR3 has 17 amino acids. Trimming pared 4 bases from V and 1 base from J, leaving 18 bases between. CDR3 loop: CASSRAGVRSGTDTQYF. The CDR3 DNA reads as TGTGCCAGCAGCCGTGCAGGGGTAAGATCGGGCACAGATACGCAGTATTTT.

J is TRBJ1-5 and V is TRBV18; a weak D match, TRBD1 (5 bases). Germline loops: CDR1 KGHSH, CDR2 LQKENI. The V end was cut by 1 base, the J end by 2 bases, with 9 bases between. There are 15 residues in the CDR3. This CDR3 reads CASSPQGTGNQPQHF. The CDR3 DNA sequence: TGTGCCAGCTCACCACAGGGGACTGGCAATCAGCCCCAGCATTTT. Combining the CDR3 with reference TRBV18 and TRBJ1-5 gives the whole variable domain NAGVMQNPRHLVRRRGQEARLRCSPMKGHSHVYWYRQLPEEGLKFMVYLQKENIIDESGMPKERFSAEFPKEGPSILRIQQVVRGDSAAYFCASSPQGTGNQPQHFGDGTRLSIL.

This chain connects TRBV6-5 to TRBJ2-3, with TRBD1 matching over 8 bases. J gave up 0 bases and V 6 bases, and 5 bases lay outside the gene matches. The CDR3 has 15 amino acids. Germline lookup yields CDR1 MNHEY and CDR2 SVGAGI. CDR3 coding DNA: TGTGCCAGCAGAAAAGACAGGGGTAGCACAGATACGCAGTATTTT. Its protein product is CASRKDRGSTDTQYF.

The J gene is TRBJ2-7, the V gene TRBV18; TRBD2 agrees at 8 bases. Germline trimming cut 5 bases from V and 2 bases from J; bases unmatched to any gene: 11. CDR3 length: 16 residues. Germline V gene data show CDR1 as KGHSH and CDR2 as LQKENI. The CDR3 spells CASSERSGSLAYEQYF. DNA for the CDR3: TGTGCCAGCTCAGAAAGGAGCGGGAGCTTAGCCTACGAGCAGTACTTC.

The genes are TRBV5-1 and TRBJ1-2, with TRBD1 matching 8 bases. Germline CDR1 is SGHRS and CDR2 is YFSETQ. The CDR3 has 13 residues. V trimming: 7 bases; J trimming: 8 bases; junction bases outside the gene matches: 10. The CDR3 reads CASELTGAGGYTF. The CDR3, as DNA: TGCGCCAGCGAACTGACAGGGGCCGGCGGCTACACCTTC. The complete variable domain, with remaining parts taken from reference TRBV5-1 and TRBJ1-2, reads KAGVTQTPRYLIKTRGQQVTLSCSPISGHRSVSWYQQTPGQGLQFLFEYFSETQRNKGNFPGRFSGRQFSNSRSEMNVSTLELGDSALYLCASELTGAGGYTFGSGTRLTVV.

This chain links TRBV5-1 with TRBJ2-7; 11 bases agree with TRBD2. The CDR3 is 15 amino acids. With V trimmed by 2 bases and J by 4 bases, 5 bases remained unmatched. CDR1 and CDR2 from the germline V gene are SGHRS and YFSETQ. DNA for the CDR3: TGCGCCAGCAGCTTTTCTAGCGGGGGGCCTTACGAGCAGTACTTC. Encoded protein: CASSFSSGGPYEQYF.

V and J are TRBV18 and TRBJ2-7; D is perhaps TRBD1 (6 bases). This CDR3 contains 16 residues. Germline values: CDR1 KGHSH, CDR2 LQKENI. Deletions cut 3 bases from V and 2 bases from J, with 17 bases between. The CDR3: CASSPRRTHRAYEQYF. The CDR3 DNA reads as TGTGCCAGCTCACCGCGCCGGACCCACAGGGCCTACGAGCAGTACTTC. The variable domain in full, with the rest retrieved from reference TRBV18 and TRBJ2-7, is NAGVMQNPRHLVRRRGQEARLRCSPMKGHSHVYWYRQLPEEGLKFMVYLQKENIIDESGMPKERFSAEFPKEGPSILRIQQVVRGDSAAYFCASSPRRTHRAYEQYFGPGTRLTVT.

V and J are TRBV2 and TRBJ1-5; no clear D. CDR1 and CDR2 (germline): SNHLY, FYNNEI. The CDR3 has 11 residues. V lost 8 bases and J lost 7, with 9 bases in between. In DNA, the CDR3 is TGTGCCAGCGGGCTTGGACAGCCCCAGCATTTT. Protein: CASGLGQPQHF. The variable domain in full, completed from reference TRBV2 and TRBJ1-5, reads EPEVTQTPSHQVTQMGQEVILRCVPISNHLYFYWYRQILGQKVEFLVSFYNNEISEKSEIFDDQFSVERPDGSNFTLKIRSTKLEDSAMYFCASGLGQPQHFGDGTRLSIL.

The gene calls are TRBV5-1 and TRBJ2-7; D is possibly TRBD2 (5 bases). CDR1 and CDR2 (germline): SGHRS, YFSETQ. V was shortened by 0 bases and J by 3 bases, with 10 bases between the two germline ends. CDR3 length: 14 residues. CDR3 coding DNA: TGCGCCAGCAGCTTGGAACCGAGGGTCTACGAGCAGTACTTC. Translation: CASSLEPRVYEQYF. The variable domain in full, with the rest retrieved from reference TRBV5-1 and TRBJ2-7, is KAGVTQTPRYLIKTRGQQVTLSCSPISGHRSVSWYQQTPGQGLQFLFEYFSETQRNKGNFPGRFSGRQFSNSRSEMNVSTLELGDSALYLCASSLEPRVYEQYFGPGTRLTVT.

The chain combines TRBV6-5 with TRBJ1-4; 8 nucleotides line up with TRBD1. Germline assignment: CDR1 MNHEY and CDR2 SVGAGI. The CDR3 totals 16 residues. The V and J ends lost 0 bases and 8 bases, in that order; junction bases with no gene match: 8. For the CDR3, the DNA is TGTGCCAGCAGTTACTCAGGACAGGGTTGGCGAGAAAAACTGTTTTTT. Translation gives CASSYSGQGWREKLFF.

The V and J genes are TRBV9 and TRBJ2-7, with D perhaps TRBD2 (6 bases). Germline V CDR1 and CDR2: SGDLS, YYNGEE. The CDR3 runs 11 residues. V was pared by 3 bases and J by 6 bases, with 7 bases between. The CDR3 loop is CASSEGGEQYF. The CDR3 DNA is TGTGCCAGCAGCGAGGGAGGCGAGCAGTACTTC.

The V call is TRBV3-1 (or the pseudogene TRBV3-2), the J call TRBJ2-7, with a weak D call TRBD1 (6 bases). V was shortened by 0 bases and J by 5 bases, with 20 bases between the two germline ends. Germline CDR1 and CDR2: LGHDT and YNNKEL (reference sequence). CDR3 length: 17 residues. CDR3: CASSQDWGTRASDEQYF. In nucleotides, the CDR3 is TGTGCCAGCAGCCAAGATTGGGGGACAAGGGCTTCCGACGAGCAGTACTTC.

The chain couples TRBV4-1 to TRBJ2-2, with 7 nucleotides matching TRBD2. The CDR3 totals 17 residues. Germline V gives CDR1 MGHRA, CDR2 YSYEKL. V trimming: 1 base; J trimming: 0 bases; junction bases outside the gene matches: 5. DNA for the CDR3: TGCGCCAGCAGCCAAGTGTCTAGCGGCGCGAACACCGGGGAGCTGTTTTTT. It yields the protein CASSQVSSGANTGELFF.

The J gene is TRBJ2-3, the V gene TRBV7-2, with 13 positions matching TRBD2. The CDR3 loop spans 14 amino acids. Trimming took 0 bases from V and 13 from J; bases not matched to a gene: 4. The germline V gene encodes CDR1 SGHTA and CDR2 FQGNSA. The CDR3 sequence is CASSLATSGRTKYF. Here the CDR3 DNA reads TGTGCCAGCAGCTTAGCGACTAGCGGGAGGACCAAGTATTTT.

The J gene is TRBJ2-7, the V gene TRBV5-6; TRBD1 aligns across 8 bases. Looked up from germline, CDR1 is SGHDT and CDR2 is YYEEEE. The J segment lost 9 bases and the V segment lost 6 bases, leaving 11 bases of the junction unmatched. This CDR3 is 13 amino acids long. As DNA, the CDR3 is TGTGCCAGCAACGAAGCAGGGGGCGTAAGGCAGTACTTC. Translating gives CASNEAGGVRQYF. Together with reference TRBV5-6 and TRBJ2-7, the CDR3 gives the full variable domain: DAGVTQSPTHLIKTRGQQVTLRCSPKSGHDTVSWYQQALGQGPQFIFQYYEEEERQRGNFPDRFSGHQFPNYSSELNVNALLLGDSALYLCASNEAGGVRQYFGPGTRLTVT.

V is TRBV6-6 and J is TRBJ2-4, with TRBD2 identical over 10 bases. Germline V CDR1 and CDR2: MNHNY, SVGAGI (reference sequence). The V gene end was trimmed by 6 bases and the J gene end by 5 bases; junction bases not matched to a gene: 10. The CDR3 consists of 16 residues. CDR3 bases: TGTGCCAGCAGACCTAGCGGGGGAGGGCCACAAAACATTCAGTACTTC. Its protein is CASRPSGGGPQNIQYF.

The J gene is TRBJ2-3, the V gene TRBV3-1 (or the pseudogene TRBV3-2); 9 nucleotides line up with TRBD2. The CDR3 has 16 residues. In germline, CDR1 is LGHDT, CDR2 YNNKEL (reference sequence). The junction had 12 bases not matched to a gene; V was cut back by 6 bases and J by 5 bases. DNA for the CDR3: TGTGCCAGCAGTCCTGATACGGGACTAGCTTTAGATACGCAGTATTTT. Protein: CASSPDTGLALDTQYF.

The CDR3 sequence is CASTDRAGFQPQHF. CDR3 DNA sequence: TGTGCCAGTACCGACAGGGCTGGTTTTCAGCCCCAGCATTTT. The chain links TRBV19 to TRBJ1-5; 7 bases agree with TRBD1. Germline V gene sequence: CDR1 LNHDA, CDR2 SQIVND (reference sequence). After removal of 7 bases from V and 6 bases from J, the junction contained 9 bases not matched to a gene. The CDR3 spans 14 residues.

This rearrangement joins TRBV2 to TRBJ2-7, with D possibly being TRBD2 (5 bases). The CDR3 covers 16 residues. Per germline, CDR1 SNHLY and CDR2 FYNNEI. Trimming took off 1 base at V and 3 bases at J, with 16 bases between the two ends. The CDR3 coding sequence is TGTGCCAGCAGTGAAGTAGGAGCGGCAGGCCGCTACGAGCAGTACTTC. Translation: CASSEVGAAGRYEQYF. The variable domain in full, completed from reference TRBV2 and TRBJ2-7, reads EPEVTQTPSHQVTQMGQEVILRCVPISNHLYFYWYRQILGQKVEFLVSFYNNEISEKSEIFDDQFSVERPDGSNFTLKIRSTKLEDSAMYFCASSEVGAAGRYEQYFGPGTRLTVT.

This clone was recorded a few times. The rearrangement joins TRBV9 to TRBJ1-2, with TRBD1 matching over 11 bases. The junction had 7 bases not matched to a gene; V was cut back by 3 bases and J by 0 bases. This CDR3 has 17 residues. The germline CDR1 and CDR2 sequences are SGDLS and YYNGEE. CDR3 DNA: TGTGCCAGCAGCGCGGGGGACAGGGGGTTTGCTAACTATGGCTACACCTTC. Translation gives CASSAGDRGFANYGYTF.

This chain connects TRBV29-1 to TRBJ2-2; no clear D. V lost 7 bases, J lost 6 bases, and 15 bases lay in between. The CDR3 totals 13 residues. Germline CDR1 is SQVTM and CDR2 is ANQGSEA. CDR3 in amino acids: CSAELLSAGELFF. DNA of the CDR3: TGCAGCGCCGAACTCCTGTCGGCCGGGGAGCTGTTTTTT.

This clone was found once. The V and J genes are TRBV5-4 and TRBJ2-6; 10 nucleotides match TRBD2. Per the germline V gene, CDR1 is SGHNT and CDR2 is YYREEE (reference sequence). This CDR3 has 18 amino acids. Losses at the gene ends were 2 bases for V and 4 bases for J; bases not matched to a gene: 9. The CDR3 region is CASSLGAGGPGGANVLTF. For the CDR3, the DNA is TGTGCCAGCAGCTTAGGAGCGGGAGGGCCGGGGGGGGCCAACGTCCTGACTTTC.

This clone came up once. The CDR3 reads CAWSPIGLAGLRNEQYF. Here the CDR3 DNA reads TGTGCCTGGAGCCCGATCGGACTAGCGGGGCTCAGGAACGAGCAGTACTTC. The chain is built from TRBV30 and TRBJ2-7; 12 bases line up with TRBD2. This CDR3 has 17 amino acids. Germline V gene sequence: CDR1 GTSNPN, CDR2 SVGIG (reference sequence). The trim removed 3 bases at V and 5 bases at J, leaving 14 bases unmatched.